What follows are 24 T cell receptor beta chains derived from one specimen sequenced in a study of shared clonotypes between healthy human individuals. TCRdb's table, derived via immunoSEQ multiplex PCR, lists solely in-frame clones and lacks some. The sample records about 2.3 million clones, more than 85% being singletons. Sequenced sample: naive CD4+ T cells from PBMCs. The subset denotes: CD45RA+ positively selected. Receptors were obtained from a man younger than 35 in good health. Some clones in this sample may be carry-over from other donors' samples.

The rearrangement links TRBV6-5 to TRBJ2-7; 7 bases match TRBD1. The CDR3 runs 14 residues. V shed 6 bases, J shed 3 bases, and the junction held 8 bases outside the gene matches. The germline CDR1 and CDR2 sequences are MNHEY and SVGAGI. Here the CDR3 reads CASSPDRAYYEQYF. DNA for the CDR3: TGTGCCAGCAGCCCCGACAGGGCTTACTACGAGCAGTACTTC.

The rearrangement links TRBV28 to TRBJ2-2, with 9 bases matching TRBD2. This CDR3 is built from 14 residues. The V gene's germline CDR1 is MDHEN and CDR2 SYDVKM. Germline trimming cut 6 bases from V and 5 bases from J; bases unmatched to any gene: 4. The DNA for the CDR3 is TGTGCCAGCAGGGGTAGCGGGAGAACCGGGGAGCTGTTTTTT. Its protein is CASRGSGRTGELFF.

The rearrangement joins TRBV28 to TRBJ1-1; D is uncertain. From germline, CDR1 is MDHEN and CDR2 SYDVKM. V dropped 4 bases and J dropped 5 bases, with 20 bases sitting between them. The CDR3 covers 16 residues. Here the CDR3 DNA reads TGTGCCAGCAGTTGGGGTCTTCGGATCGTGTTAACTGAAGCTTTCTTT. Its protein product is CASSWGLRIVLTEAFF.

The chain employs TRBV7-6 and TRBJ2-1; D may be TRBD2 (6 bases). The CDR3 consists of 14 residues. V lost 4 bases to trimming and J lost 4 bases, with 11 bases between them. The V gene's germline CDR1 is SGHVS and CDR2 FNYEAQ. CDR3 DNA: TGTGCCAGCAGCTCGGTAGCGGATTACAATGAGCAGTTCTTC. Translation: CASSSVADYNEQFF.

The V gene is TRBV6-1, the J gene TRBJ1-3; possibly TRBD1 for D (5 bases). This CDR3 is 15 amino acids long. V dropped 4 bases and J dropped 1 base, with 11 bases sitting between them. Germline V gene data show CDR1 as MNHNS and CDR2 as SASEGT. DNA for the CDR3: TGTGCCAGCAGTGTACGGGACGGGTCTGGAAACACCATATATTTT. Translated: CASSVRDGSGNTIYF.

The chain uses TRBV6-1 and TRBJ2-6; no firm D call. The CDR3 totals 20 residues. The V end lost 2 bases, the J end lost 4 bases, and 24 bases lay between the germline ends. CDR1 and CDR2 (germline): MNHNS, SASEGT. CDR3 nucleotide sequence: TGTGCCAGCAGTGAATTCTTTGGCCATTGGGCAACGGCGGGGGCCAACGTCCTGACTTTC. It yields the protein CASSEFFGHWATAGANVLTF.

CDR3 in amino acids: CATSIAGQGIKGQYF. In DNA form, the CDR3 reads TGTGCCACCAGTATAGCAGGACAGGGCATAAAAGGGCAGTATTTT. The V gene is TRBV15, the J gene TRBJ2-3; 8 bases align to TRBD1. Germline CDR1 is LNHNV and CDR2 is YYDKDF (reference sequence). J gave up 11 bases and V 6 bases, and 16 bases lay outside the gene matches. The CDR3 is 15 amino acids.

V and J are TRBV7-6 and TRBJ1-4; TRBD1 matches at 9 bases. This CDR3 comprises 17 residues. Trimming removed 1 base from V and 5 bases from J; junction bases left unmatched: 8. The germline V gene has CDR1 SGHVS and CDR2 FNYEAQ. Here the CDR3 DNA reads TGTGCCAGCAGCTTAGGGGGAGGACAGGGGAGAAATGAAAAACTGTTTTTT. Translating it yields CASSLGGGQGRNEKLFF.

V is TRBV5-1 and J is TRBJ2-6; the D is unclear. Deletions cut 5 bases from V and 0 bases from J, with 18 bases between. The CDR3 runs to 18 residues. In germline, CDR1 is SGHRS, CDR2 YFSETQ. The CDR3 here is CASRHGPKISSGANVLTF. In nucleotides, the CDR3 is TGCGCCAGCAGACACGGTCCTAAGATTTCCTCTGGGGCCAACGTCCTGACTTTC.

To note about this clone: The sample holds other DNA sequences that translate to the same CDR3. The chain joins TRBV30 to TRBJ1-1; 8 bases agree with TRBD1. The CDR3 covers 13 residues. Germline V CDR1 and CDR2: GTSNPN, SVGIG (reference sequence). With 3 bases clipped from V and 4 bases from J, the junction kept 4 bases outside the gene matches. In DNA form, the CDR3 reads TGTGCCTGGAGGGAAACAGGGGGCACTGAAGCTTTCTTT. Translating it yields CAWRETGGTEAFF.

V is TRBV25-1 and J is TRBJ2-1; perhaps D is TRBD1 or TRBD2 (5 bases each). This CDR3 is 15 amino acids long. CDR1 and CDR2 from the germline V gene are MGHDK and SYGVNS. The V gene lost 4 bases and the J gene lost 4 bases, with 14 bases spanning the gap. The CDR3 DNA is TGTGCCAGCAGTGGGACGGGACCCCCATACAATGAGCAGTTCTTC. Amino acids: CASSGTGPPYNEQFF.

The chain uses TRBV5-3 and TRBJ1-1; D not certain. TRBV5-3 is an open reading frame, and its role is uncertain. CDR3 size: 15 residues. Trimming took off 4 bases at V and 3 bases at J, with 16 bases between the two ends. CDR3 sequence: CARSPQPGRDTEAFF. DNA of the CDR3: TGTGCCAGAAGCCCCCAGCCGGGGAGGGACACTGAAGCTTTCTTT.

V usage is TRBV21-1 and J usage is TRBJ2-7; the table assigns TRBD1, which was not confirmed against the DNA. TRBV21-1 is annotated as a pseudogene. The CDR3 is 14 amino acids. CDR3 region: CASSQWEGGGEQYF. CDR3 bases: TGTGCCAGCAGCCAATGGGAAGGGGGCGGCGAGCAGTACTTC.

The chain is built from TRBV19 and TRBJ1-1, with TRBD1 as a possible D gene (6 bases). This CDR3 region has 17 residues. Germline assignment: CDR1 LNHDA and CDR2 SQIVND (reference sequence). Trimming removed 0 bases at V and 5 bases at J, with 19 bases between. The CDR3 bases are TGTGCCAGTAGTATAGATCTTTTGGGGGGGCGCGGGACTGAAGCTTTCTTT. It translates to CASSIDLLGGRGTEAFF.

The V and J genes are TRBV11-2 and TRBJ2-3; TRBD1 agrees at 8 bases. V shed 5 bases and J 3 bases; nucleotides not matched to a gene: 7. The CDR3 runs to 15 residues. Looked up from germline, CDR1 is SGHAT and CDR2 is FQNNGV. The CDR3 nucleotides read TGTGCCAGCAGCGTACCGGGACAGGAGACAGATACGCAGTATTTT. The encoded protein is CASSVPGQETDTQYF.

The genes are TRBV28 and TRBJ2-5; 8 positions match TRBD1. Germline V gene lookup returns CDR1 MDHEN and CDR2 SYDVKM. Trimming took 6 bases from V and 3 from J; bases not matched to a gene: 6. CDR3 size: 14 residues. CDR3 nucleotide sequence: TGTGCCAGCAGGCGGGGACAGGCGAAAGAGACCCAGTACTTC. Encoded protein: CASRRGQAKETQYF.

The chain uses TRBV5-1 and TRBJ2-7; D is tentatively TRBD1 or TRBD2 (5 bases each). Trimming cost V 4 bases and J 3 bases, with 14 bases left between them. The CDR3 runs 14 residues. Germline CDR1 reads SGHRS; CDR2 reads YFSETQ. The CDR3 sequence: CASSGTETYYEQYF. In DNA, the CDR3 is TGCGCCAGCAGCGGGACGGAGACTTACTACGAGCAGTACTTC. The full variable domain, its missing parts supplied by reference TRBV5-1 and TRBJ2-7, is KAGVTQTPRYLIKTRGQQVTLSCSPISGHRSVSWYQQTPGQGLQFLFEYFSETQRNKGNFPGRFSGRQFSNSRSEMNVSTLELGDSALYLCASSGTETYYEQYFGPGTRLTVT.

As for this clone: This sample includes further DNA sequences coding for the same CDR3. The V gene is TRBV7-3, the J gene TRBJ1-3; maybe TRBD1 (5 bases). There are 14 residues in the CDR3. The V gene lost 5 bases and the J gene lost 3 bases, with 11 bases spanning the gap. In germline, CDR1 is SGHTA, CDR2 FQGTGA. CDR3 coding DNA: TGTGCCAGCAGCCTGACCGGGGGTGGAAACACCATATATTTT. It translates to CASSLTGGGNTIYF.

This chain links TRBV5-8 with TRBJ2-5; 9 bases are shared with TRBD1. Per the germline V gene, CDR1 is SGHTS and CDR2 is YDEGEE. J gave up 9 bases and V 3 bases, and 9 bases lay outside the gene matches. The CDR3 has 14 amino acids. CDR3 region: CASSSRGTGNSQYF. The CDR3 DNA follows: TGTGCCAGCAGCTCGCGAGGGACAGGGAATTCCCAGTACTTC.

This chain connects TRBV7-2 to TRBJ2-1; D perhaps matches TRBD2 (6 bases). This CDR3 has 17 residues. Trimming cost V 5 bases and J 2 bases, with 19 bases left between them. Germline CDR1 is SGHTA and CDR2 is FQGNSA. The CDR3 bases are TGTGCCAGCAGCAAACGGGGTAGCGGAGGCACCTACAATGAGCAGTTCTTC. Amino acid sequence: CASSKRGSGGTYNEQFF.

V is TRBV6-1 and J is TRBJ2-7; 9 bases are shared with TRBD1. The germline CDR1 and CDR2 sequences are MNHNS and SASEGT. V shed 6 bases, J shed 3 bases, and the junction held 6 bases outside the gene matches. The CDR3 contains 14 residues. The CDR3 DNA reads TGTGCCAGCAGCCCTAAGGGACAGGGCTACGAGCAGTACTTC. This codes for CASSPKGQGYEQYF.

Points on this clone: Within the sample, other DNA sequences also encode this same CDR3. CDR3 in DNA: TGTGCCTGGGGGAGGCGCAATGAGCAGTTCTTC. Protein sequence: CAWGRRNEQFF. The chain carries TRBV30 and TRBJ2-1; TRBD2 might be the D (6 bases). V lost 5 bases to trimming and J lost 6 bases, with 8 bases between them. This CDR3 comprises 11 residues. Per the germline V gene, CDR1 is GTSNPN and CDR2 is SVGIG (reference sequence).

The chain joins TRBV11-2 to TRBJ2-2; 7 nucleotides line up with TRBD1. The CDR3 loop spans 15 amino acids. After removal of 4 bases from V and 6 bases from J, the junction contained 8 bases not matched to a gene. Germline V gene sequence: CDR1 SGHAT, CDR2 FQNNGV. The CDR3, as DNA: TGTGCCAGCAGCTCTCACAGGGGCCAGGCCGGGGAGCTGTTTTTT. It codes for CASSSHRGQAGELFF.

The CDR3 sequence: CASSSGTGGVNTEAFF. The CDR3 nucleotides are TGTGCCAGCAGCTCCGGGACAGGGGGGGTGAACACTGAAGCTTTCTTT. The chain is built from TRBV7-9 and TRBJ1-1; the match to TRBD1 covers 11 bases. The germline V gene has CDR1 SEHNR and CDR2 FQNEAQ (reference sequence). CDR3 size: 16 residues. The ends lost 4 bases at V and 0 bases at J; junction bases unmatched: 4.